These T cell receptor beta chains were read from a single sample in a study of shared clonotypes between healthy human individuals. The table came from immunoSEQ multiplex PCR; TCRdb's copy has only in-frame clones and leaves some out. The data contain under 600,000 clones, about 97% of them singletons. Sequenced material: naive CD4+ T cells sorted from blood. Every receptor here comes from a woman aged 25 to 39 in good health. The CDR3 runs from the conserved cysteine through the conserved F or W. The D gene is left open where the match is weak. Where a row states a size, it is once, few, many or the class of an expanded clone; other rows omit it.

V	J	D	size	CDR3	DNA
TRBV19	TRBJ2-4	NA	NA	CASRQAAAKNIQYF	TGTGCCAGTAGGCAAGCGGCAGCCAAAAACATTCAGTACTTC
TRBV29-1	TRBJ2-5	TRBD1	NA	CSVQGTASQETQYF	TGCAGCGTCCAGGGGACAGCGAGCCAAGAGACCCAGTACTTC
TRBV28	TRBJ2-7	NA	NA	CASTPGNYEQYF	TGTGCCAGCACCCCGGGGAACTACGAGCAGTACTTC
TRBV4-1	TRBJ2-5	TRBD2	NA	CASSQDITSGGQETQYF	TGCGCCAGCAGCCAAGATATAACTAGCGGGGGACAAGAGACCCAGTACTTC
TRBV10-3	TRBJ1-1	NA	NA	CAISEKPTGNTEAFF	TGTGCCATCAGTGAAAAGCCGACAGGGAACACTGAAGCTTTCTTT
TRBV29-1	TRBJ2-7	TRBD2	NA	CSVARGLAGDGEQYF	TGCAGCGTAGCGAGGGGACTAGCGGGAGACGGCGAGCAGTACTTC
TRBV5-1	TRBJ2-2	NA	once	CASSLAGITGELFF	TGCGCCAGCAGCTTGGCAGGAATCACCGGGGAGCTGTTTTTT
TRBV14	TRBJ2-7	TRBD2	NA	CASSQAGSGRGSYEQYF	TGTGCCAGCAGCCAAGCGGGAAGCGGGAGGGGCTCCTACGAGCAGTACTTC
TRBV18	TRBJ2-2	TRBD2	NA	CASSPGTSGRARTGELFF	TGTGCCAGCTCACCCGGGACTAGCGGGAGGGCCCGCACCGGGGAGCTGTTTTTT
TRBV7-7	TRBJ2-3	NA	once	CASSANTRTDTQYF	TGTGCCAGCAGCGCAAACACGAGGACAGATACGCAGTATTTT
TRBV11-1	TRBJ2-7	NA	NA	CASSLQSGPNYEQYF	TGTGCCAGCAGCTTACAGTCGGGACCCAACTACGAGCAGTACTTC
TRBV27	TRBJ2-5	TRBD2	NA	CASSSTSGTETQYF	TGTGCCAGCAGTTCGACTAGCGGGACAGAGACCCAGTACTTC
TRBV5-1	TRBJ2-5	NA	NA	CASSLAGQTGETQYF	TGCGCCAGCAGCTTGGCAGGGCAAACGGGGGAGACCCAGTACTTC
TRBV15	TRBJ1-4	TRBD1	NA	CATSSPGGTNEKLFF	TGTGCCACCAGCAGCCCAGGGGGCACAAATGAAAAACTGTTTTTT
TRBV2	TRBJ1-4	NA	NA	CASSVRGATIEKLFF	TGTGCCAGCAGCGTTCGTGGGGCTACCATAGAAAAACTGTTTTTT
TRBV19	TRBJ2-1	TRBD1	NA	CASSRTGTASSYNEQFF	TGTGCCAGTAGTAGGACGGGGACAGCTAGCTCCTACAATGAGCAGTTCTTC
TRBV4-2	TRBJ2-1	NA	once	CASSQDTDPPSRQFF	TGTGCCAGCAGCCAAGATACCGACCCACCAAGTCGGCAGTTCTTC
TRBV7-3	TRBJ1-5	NA	once	CASRGGDHSNQPQHF	TGTGCCAGCAGAGGCGGAGACCATAGCAATCAGCCCCAGCATTTT
TRBV11-3	TRBJ2-1	NA	NA	CASSPRDRRNEQFF	TGTGCCAGCAGCCCCCGGGACCGACGCAATGAGCAGTTCTTC
TRBV5-1	TRBJ2-1	NA	NA	CASSLRLRSYNEQFF	TGCGCCAGCAGCCTCCGACTTCGGTCCTACAATGAGCAGTTCTTC
TRBV6-1	TRBJ2-7	TRBD1	NA	CASSPRTGEMGEQYF	TGTGCCAGCAGTCCAAGGACAGGGGAAATGGGCGAGCAGTACTTC
TRBV18	TRBJ2-7	TRBD2	NA	CASSPSGSRYEQYF	TGTGCCAGCTCACCTAGCGGGAGCCGGTACGAGCAGTACTTC
TRBV7-9	TRBJ1-1	TRBD1	NA	CASSPWTGAGTEAFF	TGTGCCAGCAGCCCTTGGACAGGGGCTGGGACTGAAGCTTTCTTT
TRBV6-1	TRBJ2-7	NA	NA	CASSVRWGSEQYF	TGTGCCAGCAGCGTCCGGTGGGGTTCCGAGCAGTACTTC
TRBV6-6	TRBJ2-2	TRBD2	NA	CASSRLAGNTGELFF	TGTGCCAGCAGCCGACTAGCGGGAAACACCGGGGAGCTGTTTTTT